This T cell receptor (beta chain) came from a study of T cells in Graves' hyperthyroidism and ophthalmopathy. This CDR3 is built from 16 residues. The V gene's germline CDR1 is SGHVS and CDR2 FNYEAQ. The J segment lost 1 base and the V segment lost 5 bases, leaving 4 bases of the junction unmatched. Authors of the study amplified TCR beta CDR3 regions from RNA transcripts. Initially, a first-round RT-PCR of the TCR CDR3 employed the HTBI primer set. TCRdb re-derived calls from the multiplex PCR reads in MiXCR, one entry per CDR3 protein. The sample contains 650,000 to 800,000 distinct CDR3 sequences, 40% to 55% of which appear only once.

This TCR derives from an adult man with Graves' disease, either hyperthyroidism or ophthalmopathy (not recorded which). The sequenced sample was peripheral blood or thyroid tissue (not recorded which). The chain links TRBV7-6 to TRBJ1-6, with TRBD1 matching 8 bases. CDR3 nucleotides: TGTGCCAGCAGCCGGGGACAGGAATCCTATAATTCACCCCTCCACTTT. It encodes CASSRGQESYNSPLHF.